This TCR beta chain was captured in a study of T cells in Graves' hyperthyroidism and ophthalmopathy. Study-level results: The model anticipated ophthalmopathy a median approximately 6.5 months pre-onset.

Looked up from germline, CDR1 is MDHEN and CDR2 is SYDVKM. This CDR3 comprises 14 residues. V lost 6 bases and J lost 5; bases outside the gene matches: 4. The TCR beta CDR3 regions underwent amplification using RNA transcripts as the source. The TCR CDR3 was amplified in a first-round RT-PCR using the HTBI primer set. TCRdb reprocessed the multiplex PCR reads via MiXCR and lists one record per CDR3 protein. There are roughly 520,000 distinct CDR3 sequences in the sample; roughly 24% occur only once, and about 11% lies in the top ten. As for this clonotype: The antigen is not known.

Sequenced: blood. The J gene is TRBJ1-5, the V gene TRBV28; 10 bases fit TRBD1. The sequence came from a woman aged 25 to 39 with Graves' ophthalmopathy. The CDR3 reads CASSGTGADQPQHF. CDR3 sequence (DNA): TGTGCCAGCAGCGGGACAGGGGCGGATCAGCCCCAGCATTTT.